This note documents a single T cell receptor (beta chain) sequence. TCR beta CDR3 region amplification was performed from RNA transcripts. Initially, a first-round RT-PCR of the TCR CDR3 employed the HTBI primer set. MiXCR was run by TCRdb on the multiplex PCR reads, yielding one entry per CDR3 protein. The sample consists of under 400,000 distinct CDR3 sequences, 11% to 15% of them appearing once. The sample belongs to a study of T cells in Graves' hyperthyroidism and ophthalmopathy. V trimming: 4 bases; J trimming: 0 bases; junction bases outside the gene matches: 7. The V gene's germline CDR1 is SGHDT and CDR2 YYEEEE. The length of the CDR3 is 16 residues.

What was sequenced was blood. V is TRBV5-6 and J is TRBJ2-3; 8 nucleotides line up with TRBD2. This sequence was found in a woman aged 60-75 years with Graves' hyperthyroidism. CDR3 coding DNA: TGTGCCAGCAGCCCGGGGGGGGGCCCTAGCACAGATACGCAGTATTTT. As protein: CASSPGGGPSTDTQYF. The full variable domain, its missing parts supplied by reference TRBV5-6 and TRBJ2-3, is DAGVTQSPTHLIKTRGQQVTLRCSPKSGHDTVSWYQQALGQGPQFIFQYYEEEERQRGNFPDRFSGHQFPNYSSELNVNALLLGDSALYLCASSPGGGPSTDTQYFGPGTRLTVL.